Presented here are 12 T cell receptor beta chains from one specimen sequenced in a study of OX40 agonist ivuxolimab in advanced cancers. Libraries were constructed by the immunoSEQ multiplex PCR assay. TCRdb took over this immuneACCESS table, retaining in-frame rearrangements with V and J assigned. Such tables are incomplete; in checked studies, under half of the missing clones stem from an unresolved V gene, and the remainder is unexplained. Within this sample are 100,000 or so clones, with 90% to 97% of them counted one time only. The ten largest make up about 2.1% of the sample. The sequencing here drew on CD4+ or CD8+ T cells sorted from blood, taken in a trial of the OX40 agonist ivuxolimab. The receptors were gathered from an adult with an advanced solid tumor such as melanoma, head and neck, liver or kidney cancer.

The chain links TRBV13 to TRBJ1-6; D possibly corresponds to TRBD1 (5 bases). The CDR3 is made up of 14 amino acids. CDR1 is PRHDT and CDR2 is FYEKMQ in the germline V gene (reference sequence). Trimming stripped 4 bases from V and 10 bases from J, with 14 bases between. This chain's CDR3 is CASSYRGVDSPLHF. The DNA for the CDR3 is TGTGCCAGCAGCTATAGGGGTGTAGACTCACCCCTCCACTTT.

The chain uses TRBV4-1 and TRBJ1-5; D perhaps matches TRBD1 (6 bases). Trimming pared 0 bases from V and 4 bases from J, leaving 13 bases between. The CDR3 has 16 amino acids. Germline CDR1 is MGHRA and CDR2 is YSYEKL. The CDR3 region has the DNA TGCGCCAGCAGCCAAGATGGGGGGGGCTCAAATCAGCCCCAGCATTTT. Protein product: CASSQDGGGSNQPQHF.

The chain couples TRBV9 to TRBJ2-1; 7 bases are shared with TRBD2. The V gene's germline CDR1 is SGDLS and CDR2 YYNGEE. V shed 0 bases and J 2 bases; nucleotides not matched to a gene: 2. The CDR3 is made up of 15 amino acids. In nucleotides, the CDR3 is TGTGCCAGCAGCGTAGGGCTAGCGGCCTACAATGAGCAGTTCTTC. Amino acids: CASSVGLAAYNEQFF.

Only one count was recorded for this clone. The chain links TRBV2 to TRBJ2-5; 13 bases match TRBD2. Germline V gives CDR1 SNHLY, CDR2 FYNNEI. This CDR3 region has 15 residues. Germline trimming cut 5 bases from V and 5 bases from J; bases unmatched to any gene: 5. CDR3 protein: CASSKGLAGEETQYF. For the CDR3, the DNA is TGTGCCAGCAGTAAAGGACTAGCGGGAGAGGAGACCCAGTACTTC.

As for this clone: Other DNA sequences from this sample encode an identical CDR3 as well. The chain has TRBV19 and TRBJ2-2; D gene ambiguous. CDR1 and CDR2 (germline): LNHDA, SQIVND (reference sequence). The V gene lost 2 bases and the J gene lost 6 bases, with 7 bases spanning the gap. The CDR3 spans 13 residues. CDR3 region: CASSIPGAGELFF. The CDR3 nucleotides read TGTGCCAGTAGTATACCGGGTGCCGGGGAGCTGTTTTTT.

The CDR3 loop is CASSWTSGRYEQYF. The CDR3 DNA follows: TGTGCCAGCAGTTGGACTAGCGGGCGCTACGAGCAGTACTTC. The gene calls are TRBV2 and TRBJ2-7; TRBD2 agrees at 11 bases. CDR3 length: 14 amino acids. The germline V gene encodes CDR1 SNHLY and CDR2 FYNNEI. Trimming at V came to 5 bases and at J to 3 bases, leaving 3 bases not matched to a gene.

The chain employs TRBV19 and TRBJ1-2, with TRBD1 matching 7 bases. The CDR3 runs 17 residues. Losses at the gene ends were 5 bases for V and 4 bases for J; bases not matched to a gene: 16. Germline CDR1 is LNHDA and CDR2 is SQIVND (reference sequence). CDR3 bases: TGTGCCAGTAGTCCCATACCCGGGACAGAATCTCCCTATGGCTACACCTTC. It codes for CASSPIPGTESPYGYTF.

V is TRBV27 and J is TRBJ2-1; no reliable D call. Germline CDR1 and CDR2: MNHEY and SMNVEV (reference sequence). The length of the CDR3 is 15 residues. Trimming removed 9 bases at V and 0 bases at J, with 15 bases between. The CDR3, as DNA: TGTGCCAGTAGACTTAGTGACTTCTCCTACAATGAGCAGTTCTTC. As protein: CASRLSDFSYNEQFF.

V usage is TRBV5-6 and J usage is TRBJ1-1; the D gene is possibly TRBD1 (5 bases). Trimming cost V 0 bases and J 3 bases, with 15 bases left between them. The length of the CDR3 is 16 residues. CDR1 and CDR2 (germline): SGHDT, YYEEEE. DNA of the CDR3: TGTGCCAGCAGCTTGGCGGGGCTTGGAAGGGACACTGAAGCTTTCTTT. The encoded protein is CASSLAGLGRDTEAFF.

The V gene is TRBV7-9, the J gene TRBJ2-1, with a possible D match to TRBD1 (5 bases). CDR3 length equals 15 residues. V was clipped by 1 base and J by 2 bases, with 9 bases between them. The germline CDR1 and CDR2 sequences are SEHNR and FQNEAQ (reference sequence). The CDR3 protein is CASSLDTGTYNEQFF. CDR3 DNA: TGTGCCAGCAGCTTAGATACAGGAACCTACAATGAGCAGTTCTTC.

V is TRBV6-5 and J is TRBJ2-2; D is unresolved. Trimming removed 2 bases from V and 8 bases from J, with 9 bases in between. The germline V gene encodes CDR1 MNHEY and CDR2 SVGAGI. This CDR3 is built from 13 residues. The CDR3 nucleotides read TGTGCCAGCAGTTACGGCGCGGCGGGGGAGCTGTTTTTT. Translated, it gives CASSYGAAGELFF.

This chain joins TRBV5-1 and TRBJ1-5; D is unclear. Deletions cut 0 bases from V and 0 bases from J, with 10 bases between. There are 16 residues in the CDR3. CDR1 is SGHRS, CDR2 YFSETQ, per germline. The CDR3 DNA reads TGCGCCAGCAGCTTGGAGGCCCTTCCTAGCAATCAGCCCCAGCATTTT. Its translation is CASSLEALPSNQPQHF.